This TCR beta chain was observed in a study of response to subunit inactivated influenza vaccine (dated by TCRdb to 2016 to 2018). For context, the study as a whole: Deep quantitative T cell receptor repertoire profiling was used in the study to track responses to a trivalent subunit inactivated influenza vaccine. The research as a whole found: The authors proposed that each seasonal influenza vaccination may bring in only a limited number of new T cells.

Library generation was performed with RT-PCR. Reads for this sample came from an Illumina HiSeq 2500. The public reads were quality trimmed at Q25 with fastp and then assembled into clones with MiXCR by TCRdb, keeping productive beta chains. Identical CDR3 proteins give one entry, which carries the most common genes and DNA. For this sample there are more than 550,000 distinct CDR3 sequences; about 12% appear just once. Together, the top ten hold around 9.6% of the sample. With regard to this clonotype: Its antigen is not yet known. Base qualities were left out, and no much larger clone turns up one base away.

V is shortened by 2 bases, J by 5 bases, and the region joining them spans 5 bases. The germline V gene yields SQVTM for CDR1 and ANQGSEA for CDR2. The CDR3 holds 11 amino acids from the cysteine to the phenylalanine. Only the CDR3 DNA stays, 33 bases, in frame from base 1. The clonotype originates from a man between 45 and 60 years old who received an inactivated influenza vaccine. Donor details come from another sample of the same person, matched by shared clones. Recombination joined TRBV29-1 with TRBJ2-3, with the D gene not confidently named. Sequencing was performed on PBMCs from blood, taken on the day of vaccination. CDR3 protein: CSVELGDTQYF. The DNA sequence reads TGCAGCGTTGAATTGGGAGATACGCAGTATTTT.